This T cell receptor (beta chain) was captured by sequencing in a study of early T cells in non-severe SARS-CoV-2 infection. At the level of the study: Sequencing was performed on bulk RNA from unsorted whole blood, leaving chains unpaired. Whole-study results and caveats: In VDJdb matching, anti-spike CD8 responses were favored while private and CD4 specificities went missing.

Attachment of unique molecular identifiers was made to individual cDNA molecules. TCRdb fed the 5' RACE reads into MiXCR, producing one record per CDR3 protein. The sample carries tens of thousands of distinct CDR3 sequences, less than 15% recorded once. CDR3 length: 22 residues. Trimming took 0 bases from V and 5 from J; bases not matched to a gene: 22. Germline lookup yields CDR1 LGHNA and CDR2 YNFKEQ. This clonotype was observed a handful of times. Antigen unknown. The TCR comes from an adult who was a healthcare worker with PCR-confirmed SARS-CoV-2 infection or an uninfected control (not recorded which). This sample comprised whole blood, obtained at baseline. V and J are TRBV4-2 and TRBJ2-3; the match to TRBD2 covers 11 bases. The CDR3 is CASSQDIYRGTSGFESGDTQYF. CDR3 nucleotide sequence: TGTGCCAGCAGCCAAGATATATATCGTGGGACTAGCGGATTCGAGTCCGGAGATACGCAGTATTTT.